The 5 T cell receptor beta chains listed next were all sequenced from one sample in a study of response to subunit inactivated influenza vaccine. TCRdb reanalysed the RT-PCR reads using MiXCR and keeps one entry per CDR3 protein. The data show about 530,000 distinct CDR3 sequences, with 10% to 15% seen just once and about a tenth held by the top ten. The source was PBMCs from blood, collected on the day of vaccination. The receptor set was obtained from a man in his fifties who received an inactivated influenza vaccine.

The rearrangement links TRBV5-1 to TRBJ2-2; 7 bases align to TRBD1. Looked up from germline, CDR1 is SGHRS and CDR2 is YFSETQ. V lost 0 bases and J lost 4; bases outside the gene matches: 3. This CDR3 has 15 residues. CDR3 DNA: TGCGCCAGCAGCTTGGCCGACAGGGCCACCGGGGAGCTGTTTTTT. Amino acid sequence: CASSLADRATGELFF.

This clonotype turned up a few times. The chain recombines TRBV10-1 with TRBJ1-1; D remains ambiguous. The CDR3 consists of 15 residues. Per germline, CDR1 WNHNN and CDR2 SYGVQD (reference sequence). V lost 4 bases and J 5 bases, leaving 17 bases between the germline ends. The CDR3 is CASSASVSGLTEAFF. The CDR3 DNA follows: TGCGCCAGCAGTGCTTCGGTGAGTGGACTAACTGAAGCTTTCTTT.

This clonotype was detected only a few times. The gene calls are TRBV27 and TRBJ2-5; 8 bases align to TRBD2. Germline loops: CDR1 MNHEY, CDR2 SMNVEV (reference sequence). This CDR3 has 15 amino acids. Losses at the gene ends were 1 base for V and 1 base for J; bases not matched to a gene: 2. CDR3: CASSLFGLAQETQYF. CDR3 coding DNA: TGTGCCAGCAGTTTATTTGGACTAGCCCAAGAGACCCAGTACTTC.

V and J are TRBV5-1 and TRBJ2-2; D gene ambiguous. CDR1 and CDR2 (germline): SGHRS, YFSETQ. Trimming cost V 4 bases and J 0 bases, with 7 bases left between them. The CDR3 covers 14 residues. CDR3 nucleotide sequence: TGCGCCAGCAGCCCGGCCTCGAACACCGGGGAGCTGTTTTTT. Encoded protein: CASSPASNTGELFF.

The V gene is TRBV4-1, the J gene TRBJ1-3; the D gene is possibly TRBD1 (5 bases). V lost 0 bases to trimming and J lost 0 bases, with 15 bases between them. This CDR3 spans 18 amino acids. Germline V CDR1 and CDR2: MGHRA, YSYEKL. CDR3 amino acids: CASSQDGARISSGNTIYF. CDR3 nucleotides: TGCGCCAGCAGCCAAGACGGGGCAAGGATTTCCTCTGGAAACACCATATATTTT.